This TCR beta chain comes out of a study of T cells in Graves' hyperthyroidism and ophthalmopathy. Study-level results: It was a median approximately 7.1 months before onset that the model predicted ophthalmopathy. Expanded thyroid clonotypes (above 0.001) were mostly also found in blood.

This CDR3 region has 14 residues. V lost 7 bases to trimming and J lost 1 base, with 12 bases between them. The germline gives CDR1 LNHDA, CDR2 SQIVND (reference sequence). With respect to this clonotype: No antigen is known for it.

RNA transcripts provided the source from which TCR beta CDR3 regions were amplified. First-round RT-PCR of the TCR CDR3 relied on the HTBI primer set. TCRdb re-analysed the multiplex PCR reads in MiXCR, keeping a single row per CDR3 protein. The sample yields 490,000 or so distinct CDR3 sequences, approximately 22% seen once. Pregnant or lactating patients were excluded, as were those with uncontrolled infection or other autoimmune disease. PBMCs were collected from an approximately 9.3 ml volume of fresh peripheral blood. Sequencing used blood. This chain joins TRBV19 and TRBJ2-3, with D perhaps given as TRBD1 or TRBD2 (6 bases each). This TCR was recovered from a woman in her 70s with Graves' ophthalmopathy. CDR3 sequence (DNA): TGTGCCAGTAAGGAGGGGGGTCGCACAGATACGCAGTATTTT. Translation gives CASKEGGRTDTQYF.